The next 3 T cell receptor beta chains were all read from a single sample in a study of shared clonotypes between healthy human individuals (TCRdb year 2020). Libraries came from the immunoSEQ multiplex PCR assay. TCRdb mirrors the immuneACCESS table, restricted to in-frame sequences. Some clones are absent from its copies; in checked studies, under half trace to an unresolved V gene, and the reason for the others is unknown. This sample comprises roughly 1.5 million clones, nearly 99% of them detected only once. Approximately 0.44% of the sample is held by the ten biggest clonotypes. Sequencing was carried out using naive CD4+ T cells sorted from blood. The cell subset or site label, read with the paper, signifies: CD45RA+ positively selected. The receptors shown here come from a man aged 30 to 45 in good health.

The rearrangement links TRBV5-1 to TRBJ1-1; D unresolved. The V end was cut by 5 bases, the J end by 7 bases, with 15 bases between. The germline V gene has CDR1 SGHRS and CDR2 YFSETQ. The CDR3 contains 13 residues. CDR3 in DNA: TGCGCCAGCAGACCGACACCTATGTATGAAGCTTTCTTT. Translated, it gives CASRPTPMYEAFF.

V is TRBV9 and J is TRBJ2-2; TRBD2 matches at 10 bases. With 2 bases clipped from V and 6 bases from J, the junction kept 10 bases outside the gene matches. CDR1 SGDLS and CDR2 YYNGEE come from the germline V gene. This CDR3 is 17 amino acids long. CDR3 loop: CASSVGSGTSVAGELFF. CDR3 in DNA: TGTGCCAGCAGCGTGGGCTCCGGGACTAGCGTCGCCGGGGAGCTGTTTTTT.

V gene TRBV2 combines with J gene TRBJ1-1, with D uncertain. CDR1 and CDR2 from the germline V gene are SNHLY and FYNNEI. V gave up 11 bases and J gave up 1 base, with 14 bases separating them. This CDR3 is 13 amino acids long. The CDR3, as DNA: TGTGCCTCCCTAGTAGCCCCGAACACTGAAGCTTTCTTT. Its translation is CASLVAPNTEAFF. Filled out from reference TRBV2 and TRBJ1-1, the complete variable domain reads EPEVTQTPSHQVTQMGQEVILRCVPISNHLYFYWYRQILGQKVEFLVSFYNNEISEKSEIFDDQFSVERPDGSNFTLKIRSTKLEDSAMYFCASLVAPNTEAFFGQGTRLTVV.